This entry describes one T cell receptor (beta chain). A read error is likely, as this CDR3 ends without the conserved phenylalanine or tryptophan. The DNA is left out, because the CDR3 cannot be placed on it with certainty; the CDR3 is given as TCRdb lists it. Treg sorting used a CD4+CD25+CD127-/low gate. TCRdb re-derived calls from the 5' RACE reads in MiXCR, one entry per CDR3 protein. The sample gives about 57,000 distinct CDR3 sequences, roughly 28% of which show up once; roughly 2.2% is in the top ten. The CDR3 numbers 11 amino acids, ends counted. Germline V gives CDR1 MDHEN, CDR2 SYDVKM. Sequencing used tumor-infiltrating Tregs sorted from the breast tumor. The chain combines TRBV28 with TRBJ2-7; the DNA was not compared with TRBD2, the D call given in the table. This receptor was identified in a female donor with breast cancer. CDR3: CASSFGLAGLL.